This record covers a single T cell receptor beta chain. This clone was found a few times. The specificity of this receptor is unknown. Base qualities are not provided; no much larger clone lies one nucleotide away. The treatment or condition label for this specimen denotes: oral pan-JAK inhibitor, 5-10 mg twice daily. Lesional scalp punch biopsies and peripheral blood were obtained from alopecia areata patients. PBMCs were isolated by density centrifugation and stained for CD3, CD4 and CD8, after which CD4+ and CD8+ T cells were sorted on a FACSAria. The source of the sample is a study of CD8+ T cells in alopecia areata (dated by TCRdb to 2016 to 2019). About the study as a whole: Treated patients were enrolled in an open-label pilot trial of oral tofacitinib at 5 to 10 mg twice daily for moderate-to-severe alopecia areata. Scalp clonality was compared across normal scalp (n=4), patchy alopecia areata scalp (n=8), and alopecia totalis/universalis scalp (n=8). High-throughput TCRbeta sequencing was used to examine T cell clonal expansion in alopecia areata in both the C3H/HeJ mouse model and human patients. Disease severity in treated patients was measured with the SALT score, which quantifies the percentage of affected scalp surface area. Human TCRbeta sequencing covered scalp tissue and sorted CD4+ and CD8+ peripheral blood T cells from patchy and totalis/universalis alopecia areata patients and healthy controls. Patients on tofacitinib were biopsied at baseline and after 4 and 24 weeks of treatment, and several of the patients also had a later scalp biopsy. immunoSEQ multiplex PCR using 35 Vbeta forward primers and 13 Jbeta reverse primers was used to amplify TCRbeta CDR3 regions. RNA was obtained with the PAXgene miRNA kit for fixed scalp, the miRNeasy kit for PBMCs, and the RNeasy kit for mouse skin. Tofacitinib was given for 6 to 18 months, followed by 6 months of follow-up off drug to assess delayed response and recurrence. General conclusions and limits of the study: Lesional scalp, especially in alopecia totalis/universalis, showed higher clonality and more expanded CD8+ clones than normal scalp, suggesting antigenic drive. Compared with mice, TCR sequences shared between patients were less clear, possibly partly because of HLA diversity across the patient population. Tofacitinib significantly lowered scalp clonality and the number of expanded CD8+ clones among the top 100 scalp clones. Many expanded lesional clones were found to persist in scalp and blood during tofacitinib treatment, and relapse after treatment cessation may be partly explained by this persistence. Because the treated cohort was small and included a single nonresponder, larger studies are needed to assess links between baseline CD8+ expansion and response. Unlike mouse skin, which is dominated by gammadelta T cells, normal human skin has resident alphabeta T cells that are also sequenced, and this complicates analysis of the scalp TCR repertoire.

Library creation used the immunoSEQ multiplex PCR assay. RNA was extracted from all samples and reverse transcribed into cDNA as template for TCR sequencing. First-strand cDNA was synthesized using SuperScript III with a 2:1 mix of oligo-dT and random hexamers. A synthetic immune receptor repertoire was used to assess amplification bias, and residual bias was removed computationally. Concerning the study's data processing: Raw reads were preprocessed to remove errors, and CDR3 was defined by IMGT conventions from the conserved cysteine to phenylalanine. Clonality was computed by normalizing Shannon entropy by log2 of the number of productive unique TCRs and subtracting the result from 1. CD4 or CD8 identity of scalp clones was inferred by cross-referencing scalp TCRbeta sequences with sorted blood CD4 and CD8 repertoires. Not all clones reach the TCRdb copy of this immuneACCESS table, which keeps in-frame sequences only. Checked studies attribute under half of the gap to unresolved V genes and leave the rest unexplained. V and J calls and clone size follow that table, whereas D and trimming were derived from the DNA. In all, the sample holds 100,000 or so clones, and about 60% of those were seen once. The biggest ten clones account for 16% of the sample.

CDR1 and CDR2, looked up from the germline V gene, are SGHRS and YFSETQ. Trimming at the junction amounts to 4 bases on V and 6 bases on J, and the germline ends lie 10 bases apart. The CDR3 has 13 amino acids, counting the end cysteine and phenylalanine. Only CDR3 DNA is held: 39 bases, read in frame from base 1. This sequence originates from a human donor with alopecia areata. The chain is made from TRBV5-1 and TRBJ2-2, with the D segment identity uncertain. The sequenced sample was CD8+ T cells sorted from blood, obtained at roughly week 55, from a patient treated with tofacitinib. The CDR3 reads CASSPLRSGELFF. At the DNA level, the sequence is TGCGCCAGCAGCCCACTCCGGTCCGGGGAGCTGTTTTTT.